This T cell receptor beta chain was observed in a study of beta chain features in type 1 diabetes. Reverse transcription of all isolated RNA meant that expressed TCRB transcripts were sequenced. TCRdb keeps only in-frame clones here, not all; method: immunoSEQ multiplex PCR. This sample yields about 290,000 clones, of which around 7.8% are seen a single time; 1% belongs to the top ten. CD45RO/CCR7/CD25/CD127/CD95/CD27 sorting isolated CD4+ naive, central memory, regulatory and stem cell-like memory cells. The clonotype originates from a woman between 18 and 30 years old in good health. Sequencing was performed on central memory CD4+ T cells from blood.

The CDR3 sequence: CASSIGSMADTQYF. CDR3 nucleotides: TGTGCCAGTAGTATCGGTTCGATGGCAGATACGCAGTATTTT. The chain recombines TRBV19 with TRBJ2-3; D is unclear. The CDR3 loop spans 14 amino acids. With 3 bases removed from V and 4 bases from J, the gap between germline ends came to 11 bases. CDR1 and CDR2 from the germline V gene are LNHDA and SQIVND (reference sequence).